This T cell receptor beta chain was captured in a study of blood T cells in healthy people across ages. Findings and limits, study-wide: Significant beta diversity loss was already apparent by age approximately 37, declining roughly linearly. Nothing was known about donor CMV status, and this possibly confounded expanded clonotype changes. Researchers said unsorted PBMCs prevented a conclusive naive versus antigen-experienced comparison.

Next came a second PCR, run for about 7 to 11 cycles, which used a sample-barcoded 5' primer along with a J-beta primer mix. Carrying 12 random nucleotides, a template-switch adaptor labeled each individual cDNA molecule. TCRdb passed the 5' RACE reads through MiXCR, listing each CDR3 protein once. Among about a million distinct CDR3 sequences listed, approximately 38% were seen once. This clonotype was detected a few times. Its antigen is unidentified. This TCR came from a man between 18 and 35 years old in good health. The sequenced sample was blood.

CDR3 DNA: TGTGCCAGCAGCCAAAGGCTAAGTGGCTACACCTTC. Translation gives CASSQRLSGYTF. The J gene is TRBJ1-2, the V gene TRBV3-1; D gene uncertain. Per the germline V gene, CDR1 is LGHDT and CDR2 is YNNKEL (reference sequence). The ends were cut back, 2 bases at V and 7 bases at J, with 8 bases in the middle. This CDR3 is built from 12 residues.